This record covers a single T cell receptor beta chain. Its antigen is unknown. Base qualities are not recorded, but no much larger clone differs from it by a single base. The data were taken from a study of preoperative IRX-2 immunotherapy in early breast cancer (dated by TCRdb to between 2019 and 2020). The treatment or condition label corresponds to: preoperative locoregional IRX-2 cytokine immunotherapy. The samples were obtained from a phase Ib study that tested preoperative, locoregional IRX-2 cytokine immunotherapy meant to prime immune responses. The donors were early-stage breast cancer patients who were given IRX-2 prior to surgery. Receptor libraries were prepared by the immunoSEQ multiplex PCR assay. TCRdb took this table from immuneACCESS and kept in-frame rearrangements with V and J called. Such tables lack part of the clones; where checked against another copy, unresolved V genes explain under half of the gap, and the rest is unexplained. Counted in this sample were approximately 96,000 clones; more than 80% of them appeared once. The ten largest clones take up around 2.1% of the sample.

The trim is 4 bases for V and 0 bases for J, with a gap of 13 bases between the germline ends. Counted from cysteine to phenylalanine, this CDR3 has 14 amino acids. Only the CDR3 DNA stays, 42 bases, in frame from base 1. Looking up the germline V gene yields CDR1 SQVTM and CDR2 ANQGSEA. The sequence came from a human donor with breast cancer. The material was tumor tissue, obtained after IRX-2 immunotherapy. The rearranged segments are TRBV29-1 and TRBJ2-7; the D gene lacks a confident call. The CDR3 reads CSVAAGRISYEQYF. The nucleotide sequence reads TGCAGCGTTGCGGCAGGCAGAATCTCCTACGAGCAGTACTTC.